The 30 T cell receptor beta chains reported below all come from one sample, sequenced in a study of blood T cell repertoires in COVID-19. Some clones are missing from TCRdb's copy, which holds only in-frame ones; the method was immunoSEQ multiplex PCR. The table has about 150,000 clones, roughly 80% seen once. Sequencing was performed on peripheral blood. The receptors shown here come from an elderly man with acute or convalescent COVID-19.

The chain employs TRBV6-5 and TRBJ1-2; 7 bases align to TRBD1. V was pared by 2 bases and J by 6 bases, with 6 bases of the junction left unmatched. Germline values: CDR1 MNHEY, CDR2 SVGAGI. This CDR3 region has 14 residues. CDR3 nucleotide sequence: TGTGCCAGCAGTTACCGGGACAGTAATGATGGCTACACCTTC. It specifies CASSYRDSNDGYTF.

The chain recombines TRBV4-2 with TRBJ1-4; D is ambiguous. Trimming stripped 4 bases from V and 6 bases from J, with 15 bases between. CDR1 and CDR2 from the germline V gene are LGHNA and YNFKEQ. There are 15 residues in the CDR3. CDR3 nucleotide sequence: TGTGCCAGCAGCCCCTTCGCTGGAGAAGATGAAAAACTGTTTTTT. Encoded protein: CASSPFAGEDEKLFF.

In this sample, this clone turned up a few times. The rearrangement uses TRBV7-2 and TRBJ2-1; 10 nucleotides line up with TRBD2. Per the germline V gene, CDR1 is SGHTA and CDR2 is FQGNSA. V was clipped by 5 bases and J by 5 bases; unmatched bases: 6. The CDR3 consists of 15 residues. The chain's CDR3 is CASSRTSGPHNEQFF. The CDR3 DNA reads TGTGCCAGCAGCCGGACTAGCGGCCCCCACAATGAGCAGTTCTTC.

The chain couples TRBV7-9 to TRBJ1-2; TRBD1 might be the D (6 bases). CDR3 length: 12 amino acids. Germline-derived CDR1 and CDR2 are SEHNR and FQNEAQ (reference sequence). Trimming stripped 1 base from V and 7 bases from J, with 7 bases between. CDR3 sequence (DNA): TGTGCCAGCAGCTTAGACAGGGTTGGCTACACCTTC. Translating it yields CASSLDRVGYTF.

The CDR3 is CASSQDSPLAGWPGELFF. CDR3 in DNA: TGCGCCAGCAGCCAAGATTCCCCCCTAGCGGGGTGGCCCGGGGAGCTGTTTTTT. This rearrangement joins TRBV4-3 to TRBJ2-2; TRBD2 agrees at 9 bases. Germline CDR1 LGHNA, CDR2 YSLEER. V lost 0 bases to trimming and J lost 6 bases; unmatched junction nucleotides: 11. CDR3 length: 18 amino acids.

The rearrangement joins TRBV6-5 to TRBJ2-5; perhaps TRBD2 as D (6 bases). This CDR3 has 14 residues. From germline, CDR1 is MNHEY and CDR2 SVGAGI. V shed 6 bases and J shed 5 bases, with 16 bases lying between them. DNA of the CDR3: TGTGCCAGCAGGGCGGGACTGCCCTGGGAGACCCAGTACTTC. It specifies CASRAGLPWETQYF.

This clone was observed once. This chain joins TRBV12-3 or TRBV12-4 and TRBJ1-1; D uncertain. V was clipped by 3 bases and J by 0 bases, with 2 bases between them. This CDR3 is 12 amino acids long. CDR3 DNA sequence: TGTGCCAGCAGTTTTATGAACACTGAAGCTTTCTTT. It specifies CASSFMNTEAFF.

This clone has only one observation. The gene calls are TRBV2 and TRBJ2-7, with D perhaps matching TRBD1 (5 bases). The germline V gene encodes CDR1 SNHLY and CDR2 FYNNEI. The CDR3 spans 13 residues. Trimming took off 5 bases at V and 3 bases at J, with 11 bases between the two ends. CDR3: CASSRSQGYEQYV. CDR3 DNA sequence: TGTGCCAGCAGTCGAAGCCAGGGCTACGAGCAGTACGTC.

The chain joins TRBV7-2 to TRBJ1-5; tentatively, D is TRBD1 (6 bases). The CDR3 has 15 residues. Germline V gene data show CDR1 as SGHTA and CDR2 as FQGNSA. V shed 9 bases and J shed 0 bases, with 15 bases lying between them. The CDR3 reads CASVAQGNSNQPQHF. Written as DNA, the CDR3 is TGTGCCAGTGTCGCACAGGGAAATAGCAATCAGCCCCAGCATTTT.

V gene TRBV23-1 combines with J gene TRBJ2-3, with a weak D call TRBD1 (6 bases). TRBV23-1 is an open reading frame, and its role is uncertain. V lost 3 bases to trimming and J lost 1 base, with 17 bases between them. CDR3 length equals 17 residues. Here the CDR3 DNA reads TGCGCCAGCAGTCATTCTCCACCGGGACATCGCACAGATACGCAGTATTTT. Its translation: CASSHSPPGHRTDTQYF.

V gene TRBV24-1 combines with J gene TRBJ2-1; TRBD1 matches 9 bases. CDR1 and CDR2 from the germline V gene are KGHDR and SFDVKD. V lost 1 base, J lost 2 bases, and 8 bases stayed unmatched. CDR3 size: 18 residues. CDR3 amino acids: CATSDLGGGTGTYNEQFF. CDR3 coding DNA: TGTGCCACCAGTGATTTAGGGGGAGGGACAGGGACCTACAATGAGCAGTTCTTC.

In its sample, this clone was seen once. The V call is TRBV19, the J call TRBJ1-3; D not resolved. CDR3 size: 15 residues. CDR1 and CDR2 from the germline V gene are LNHDA and SQIVND (reference sequence). V lost 5 bases and J 0 bases, leaving 11 bases between the germline ends. CDR3 residues: CASSSRMSSGNTIYF. In DNA, the CDR3 is TGTGCCAGTAGTTCCAGGATGAGCTCTGGAAACACCATATATTTT. The full variable domain, in which reference TRBV19 and TRBJ1-3 provide the parts outside the CDR3, is DGGITQSPKYLFRKEGQNVTLSCEQNLNHDAMYWYRQDPGQGLRLIYYSQIVNDFQKGDIAEGYSVSREKKESFPLTVTSAQKNPTAFYLCASSSRMSSGNTIYFGEGSWLTVV.

The chain couples TRBV12-3 or TRBV12-4 to TRBJ2-2; D not certain. V was pared by 5 bases and J by 7 bases, with 11 bases between. This CDR3 region has 13 residues. The CDR3 is CASSPTPGGELFF. The CDR3 DNA reads as TGTGCCAGCAGTCCAACCCCGGGCGGGGAGCTGTTTTTT.

The V call is TRBV11-2, the J call TRBJ2-1; possibly TRBD2 for D (6 bases). V shed 0 bases and J shed 7 bases, with 7 bases lying between them. The germline V gene has CDR1 SGHAT and CDR2 FQNNGV. This CDR3 comprises 13 residues. CDR3 in amino acids: CASSLDRENEQFF. CDR3 nucleotides: TGTGCCAGCAGCTTAGACCGGGAGAATGAGCAGTTCTTC.

The V call is TRBV10-1, the J call TRBJ2-6; TRBD1 is a possible D gene (5 bases). The CDR3 covers 20 residues. Germline V CDR1 and CDR2: WNHNN, SYGVQD (reference sequence). V was pared by 3 bases and J by 0 bases, with 21 bases between. The CDR3 here is CASSDTTAGKGLSGANVLTF. CDR3 bases: TGCGCCAGCAGTGACACCACGGCAGGGAAGGGCCTCTCTGGGGCCAACGTCCTGACTTTC.

The gene calls are TRBV11-3 and TRBJ1-1; possibly TRBD1 for D (5 bases). Germline values: CDR1 SGHNT, CDR2 YENEEA. The CDR3 covers 14 residues. V was cut by 5 bases and J by 2 bases, with 12 bases left in between. The CDR3 nucleotides read TGTGCCAGCAGCCAACCGACAGAAAACACTGAAGCTTTCTTT. It specifies CASSQPTENTEAFF.

This clone was recorded only once. J is TRBJ2-1 and V is TRBV7-2; D not certain. Germline CDR1 and CDR2: SGHTA and FQGNSA. The CDR3 consists of 14 residues. Trimming took 1 base from V and 6 from J, leaving 10 bases between them. The CDR3, as DNA: TGTGCCAGCAGCTTAGACGCGGTGATCAATGAGCAGTTCTTC. Protein: CASSLDAVINEQFF.

This clone appeared once. J is TRBJ2-3 and V is TRBV7-9, with 8 bases that match TRBD2. The CDR3 runs to 16 residues. Germline values: CDR1 SEHNR, CDR2 FQNEAQ (reference sequence). The trim removed 4 bases at V and 5 bases at J, leaving 11 bases unmatched. This CDR3 is CASSSPIAGPGDTQYF. The DNA of the CDR3 is TGTGCCAGCAGCTCTCCAATAGCGGGGCCGGGAGATACGCAGTATTTT.

This chain's CDR3 is CASSLAVEIHYGYTF. The CDR3 DNA reads TGTGCCAGCAGCTTAGCGGTGGAGATCCACTATGGCTACACCTTC. The genes are TRBV7-8 and TRBJ1-2; D gene uncertain. The germline V gene has CDR1 SGHVS and CDR2 FQNEAQ. This CDR3 comprises 15 residues. The germline V and J ends were trimmed by 0 bases and 3 bases, with 11 bases remaining between them.

In its sample, this clone was seen a few times. The CDR3 loop reads CASSLGLTVFSYEQYF. The CDR3 coding sequence is TGTGCCAGCAGCTTAGGACTGACAGTTTTCTCCTACGAGCAGTACTTC. The rearrangement uses TRBV7-2 and TRBJ2-7, with a weak D call TRBD1 (5 bases). Trimming took off 1 base at V and 0 bases at J, with 13 bases between the two ends. This CDR3 is 16 amino acids long. Germline V gene data show CDR1 as SGHTA and CDR2 as FQGNSA.

The chain employs TRBV5-4 and TRBJ1-6; D ambiguous. The CDR3 length is 15 residues. V lost 5 bases to trimming and J lost 4 bases, with 13 bases between them. The V gene's germline CDR1 is SGHNT and CDR2 YYREEE (reference sequence). The CDR3 nucleotides read TGTGCCAGCAGGCCCGCGGGTGGGTATAATTCACCCCTCCACTTT. Its translation is CASRPAGGYNSPLHF.

This clone came up many times. The chain couples TRBV28 to TRBJ1-2; 9 nucleotides align to TRBD1. V shed 6 bases, J shed 7 bases, and the junction held 12 bases outside the gene matches. CDR3 length: 15 amino acids. CDR1 and CDR2 (germline): MDHEN, SYDVKM. The CDR3 spells CASSPGDRVFVGYTF. Written as DNA, the CDR3 is TGTGCCAGCAGCCCTGGGGACAGGGTCTTCGTTGGCTACACCTTC.

This clone is a singleton in its sample. V is TRBV25-1 and J is TRBJ1-2; the D is unclear. CDR3 length equals 13 residues. Germline CDR1 is MGHDK and CDR2 is SYGVNS. The ends were cut back, 3 bases at V and 4 bases at J, with 9 bases in the middle. The CDR3 DNA reads TGTGCCAGCAGTGACTCTTACAGCTATGGCTACACCTTC. Protein: CASSDSYSYGYTF.

The CDR3 loop is CASTDAGLDNYGYTF. DNA for the CDR3: TGTGCCAGCACCGACGCGGGTTTAGACAACTATGGCTACACCTTC. V and J are TRBV6-5 and TRBJ1-2; D is uncertain. Germline V gene data show CDR1 as MNHEY and CDR2 as SVGAGI. The CDR3 totals 15 residues. Trimming took off 7 bases at V and 2 bases at J, with 17 bases between the two ends.

The chain links TRBV4-3 to TRBJ1-5, with 8 bases fitting TRBD1. CDR1 LGHNA and CDR2 YSLEER come from the germline V gene. The CDR3 sequence is 13 residues long. After removal of 5 bases from V and 7 bases from J, the junction contained 4 bases not matched to a gene. CDR3 DNA sequence: TGCGCCAGCAGCTACAACAGGGGGCAGCCCCAGCATTTT. Translated: CASSYNRGQPQHF.

The chain combines TRBV12-3 or TRBV12-4 with TRBJ1-4; 7 bases agree with TRBD1. J lost 8 bases, V lost 10 bases, and 10 bases had no gene match. The CDR3 is made up of 13 amino acids. In nucleotides, the CDR3 is TGTGCCACTACGGAGGGGGCGCGAGAAAAACTGTTTTTT. Its translation: CATTEGAREKLFF.

V gene TRBV4-1 combines with J gene TRBJ2-7; 11 bases align to TRBD1. The CDR3 runs to 14 residues. V shed 4 bases and J 2 bases; nucleotides not matched to a gene: 1. Germline-derived CDR1 and CDR2 are MGHRA and YSYEKL. The CDR3 DNA follows: TGCGCCAGCAGCCGGACAGGGGGCACCTACGAGCAGTACTTC. It yields the protein CASSRTGGTYEQYF.

V and J are TRBV28 and TRBJ1-4; 9 bases map to TRBD1. The CDR3 totals 13 residues. J gave up 8 bases and V 6 bases, and 4 bases lay outside the gene matches. Looked up from germline, CDR1 is MDHEN and CDR2 is SYDVKM. This CDR3 is CASRTGGGEKLFF. In DNA, the CDR3 is TGTGCCAGCAGAACAGGGGGCGGGGAAAAACTGTTTTTT.

The chain employs TRBV6-2 or TRBV6-3 and TRBJ1-3, with TRBD1 identical over 7 bases. Trimming took 6 bases from V and 0 from J; bases not matched to a gene: 5. The CDR3 covers 15 residues. Germline V gene data show CDR1 as MNHEY and CDR2 as SVGEGT. Written as DNA, the CDR3 is TGTGCCAGCAGCCCGACAGGGATCTCTGGAAACACCATATATTTT. It specifies CASSPTGISGNTIYF.

This clone was counted only a few times. The V and J genes are TRBV4-2 and TRBJ2-7; 12 bases are shared with TRBD2. The CDR3 spans 18 residues. Per the germline V gene, CDR1 is LGHNA and CDR2 is YNFKEQ. The J segment lost 2 bases and the V segment lost 0 bases, leaving 8 bases of the junction unmatched. CDR3 in DNA: TGTGCCAGCAGCCAAGATGGCACTAGCGGGGGGTTGACCTACGAGCAGTACGTC. This gives the protein CASSQDGTSGGLTYEQYV.